This TCR beta chain was retrieved from a study of cytotoxic CD8 clonotypes in ibrutinib-treated CLL. Some clones are missing from TCRdb's copy, which holds only in-frame ones; the method was immunoSEQ multiplex PCR. Here the sample spans over 120,000 clones, 80% being singletons. The sequence derives from a human donor with chronic lymphocytic leukemia. Sequences were derived from PBMCs, sampled after 36 months of ibrutinib treatment.

CDR3 DNA: TGCGCCAGCAGCTACAGGGGCGGTCGGAATGAGCAGTTCTTC. Its translation is CASSYRGGRNEQFF. This chain links TRBV5-1 with TRBJ2-1, with 7 bases fitting TRBD1. With V trimmed by 3 bases and J by 7 bases, 7 bases remained unmatched. CDR1 is SGHRS, CDR2 YFSETQ, per germline. The CDR3 totals 14 residues.